A selection of T cell receptor beta chains follows, all from one sample in a study of cytomegalovirus exposure and HLA in healthy donors. Assay: immunoSEQ multiplex PCR; the TCRdb copy retains only in-frame clones and omits some. The sample includes about 93,000 clones, approximately 83% of them seen just once. The sequenced material came from PBMCs. The receptor source for this set is a man between 50 and 59 years old in good health and CMV-seronegative. Each CDR3 is given with its conserved first and last residue. D genes are given only for firm matches. Clone size appears in some rows only: once, few, many, or a class for an expanded clone.

V gene	clone size	J gene	D gene	CDR3 protein	CDR3 DNA
TRBV9	NA	TRBJ2-3	TRBD1	CASSVGQGASTDTQYF	TGTGCCAGCAGCGTAGGACAGGGGGCAAGCACAGATACGCAGTATTTT
TRBV6-1	NA	TRBJ2-1	TRBD2	CASSGGLATYNEQFF	TGTGCCAGCAGTGGGGGACTAGCGACCTACAATGAGCAGTTCTTC
TRBV18	NA	TRBJ2-5	TRBD2	CASSPTGTSVWETQYF	TGTGCCAGCTCACCTACCGGGACTAGCGTATGGGAGACCCAGTACTTC
TRBV28	NA	TRBJ1-5	NA	CASKWRGGNQPQHF	TGTGCCAGCAAATGGAGGGGAGGCAATCAGCCCCAGCATTTT
TRBV19	NA	TRBJ2-1	NA	CASSRDKYNEQFF	TGTGCCAGTTCCCGGGACAAATACAATGAGCAGTTCTTC
TRBV6-1	NA	TRBJ2-3	TRBD1	CASSENPGTGADTQYF	TGTGCCAGCAGTGAAAACCCCGGGACAGGGGCGGATACGCAGTATTTT
TRBV11-2	NA	TRBJ2-5	NA	CASSLRTVQETQYF	TGTGCCAGCAGCCTCCGGACTGTACAAGAGACCCAGTACTTC
TRBV4-1	once	TRBJ1-2	TRBD1	CASSQDGTGVVLRGKPYGYTF	TGCGCCAGCAGCCAAGACGGGACAGGGGTTGTTCTTCGCGGCAAGCCCTATGGCTACACCTTC
TRBV29-1	NA	TRBJ1-1	NA	CSAEHTGGVVNTEAFF	TGCAGCGCGGAGCACACGGGGGGAGTAGTTAACACTGAAGCTTTCTTT
TRBV7-7	NA	TRBJ2-7	TRBD2	CASSWTGLAGVCGPYEQYF	TGTGCTAGCAGCTGGACGGGACTAGCGGGAGTCTGCGGGCCCTACGAGCAGTACTTC
TRBV30	NA	TRBJ2-4	TRBD2	CAWSLAGRGGIQYF	TGTGCCTGGAGTTTAGCGGGGCGGGGGGGCATTCAGTACTTC
TRBV7-9	NA	TRBJ1-5	NA	CASSSGGVNSNQPQHF	TGTGCCAGCAGCTCGGGGGGCGTAAATAGCAATCAGCCCCAGCATTTT
TRBV4-1	NA	TRBJ2-1	NA	CASSQDGGNEQFF	TGCGCCAGCAGCCAAGATGGAGGAAATGAGCAGTTCTTC
TRBV7-9	NA	TRBJ2-3	TRBD2	CASSPAFGREGMDTQYF	TGTGCCAGCAGCCCCGCTTTTGGGCGGGAGGGGATGGATACGCAGTATTTT